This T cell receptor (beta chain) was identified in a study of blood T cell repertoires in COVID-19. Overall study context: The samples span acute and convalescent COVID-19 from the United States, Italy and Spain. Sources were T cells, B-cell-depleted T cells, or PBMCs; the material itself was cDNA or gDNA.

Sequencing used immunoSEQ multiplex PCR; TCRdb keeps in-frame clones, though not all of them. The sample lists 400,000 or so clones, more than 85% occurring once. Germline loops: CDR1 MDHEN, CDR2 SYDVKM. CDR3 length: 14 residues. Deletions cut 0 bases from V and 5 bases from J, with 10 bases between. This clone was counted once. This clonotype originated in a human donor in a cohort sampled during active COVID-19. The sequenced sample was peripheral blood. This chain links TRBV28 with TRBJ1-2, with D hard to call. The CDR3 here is CASSLWRERYGYTF. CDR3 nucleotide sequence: TGTGCCAGCAGTTTATGGAGGGAACGGTATGGCTACACCTTC.